This T cell receptor (beta chain) appears in the sequencing data of a study of T cells in Graves' hyperthyroidism and ophthalmopathy (dated by TCRdb to between 2018 and 2020). Regarding the research as a whole: Peripheral blood was sampled at the time of initial diagnosis, prior to any treatment. Once sampling was done, hyperthyroidism patients were given methimazole at a starting dose of 30 mg daily, whereas ophthalmopathy patients were given high-dose intravenous methylprednisolone. According to the paper, TCR Vbeta CDR3 sequencing was carried out on 135 peripheral blood samples, which came from fewer than 50 ophthalmopathy, some 73 hyperthyroidism and roughly 17 progressor patients. The 100 or so discovery patients were divided at random into training and test sets in a 7:3 ratio. Prospective prediction of ophthalmopathy was tested in an independent validation cohort of 18 to 20 hyperthyroidism patients and 15 to 17 patients who later progressed to ophthalmopathy. TCR V-J signatures able to tell the groups apart were searched for in a discovery cohort of 90 to 100 patients, of whom more than 40 had Graves' ophthalmopathy and more than 55 had stable Graves' hyperthyroidism. The study also compared thyroid tissue and blood T-cell repertoires from roughly 6 Graves' hyperthyroidism patients. The investigation overall reported the following: Most expanded thyroid clonotypes (frequency above 0.001) were also detected in blood, a finding suggesting that blood repertoires may reflect thyroid immune responses. Sample size was not statistically predetermined, and blinding of investigators to group allocation was not performed. During validation, the model predicted progression to ophthalmopathy a median of about 6.3 months ahead of onset, with more than 55% sensitivity and more than 72% specificity. A 13 V-J signature model separated ophthalmopathy from stable hyperthyroidism, with about 88% sensitivity and about 81% specificity in cross-validation and 80%/75% in testing.

This clonotype was seen repeatedly, ten times or more. What this receptor recognizes is not known. No much larger clone exists at a distance of one base, and base qualities are not known. The TCR beta CDR3 regions were amplified from the RNA transcripts. For the first round of RT-PCR on the TCR CDR3, the HTBI primer set was used together with the Qiagen OneStep RT-PCR kit. A second multiplex PCR round built the libraries, followed by size selection and purification. Libraries were sequenced paired-end with 100 bp reads on an Illumina HiSeq2000. Processing in the source paper ran as follows. SOAPnuke was used to process the raw data, with reads discarded if the reads contained adapters or uncalled bases, had a mean Phred below 15, or lacked an exact constant-primer or identifier match. High-quality paired reads were merged with COPE v1.2.5, and unique nucleotide sequences were defined as clonotypes. MiTCR v1.1 was used to align clonotypes to the IMGT TRBV, TRBD and TRBJ reference segments. The analysis included only V-J combinations with a frequency above 0.0001, which together covered roughly 99% of the repertoires. The TCS score was defined as the ratio of F50 (clonal expansion) to E x V (chaos), calculated using BLOSUM62-based TCRdist between CDR3 peptides within each V-J. Welch's t-statistics and random forest reduced approximately 520 V-J features to roughly 13, which were used in a naive Bayes classifier (R e1071). Using fastp trimming at Q25 and MiXCR clonotype assembly, TCRdb reanalyzed the public sequencing data and kept in-frame beta chains. Under each unique CDR3 protein, matching rows form one entry showing the most common genes and DNA. The V and J calls follow TCRdb's processing rather than the paper's. Present in this sample are hundreds of thousands of distinct CDR3 sequences, around 16% of which were seen just once. The ten largest clones capture less than 4.5% of the sample.

The germline V gene (reference sequence) specifies LGHDT as CDR1 and YNNKEL as CDR2. The CDR3 spans 14 residues, from the cysteine through the phenylalanine. Only the CDR3 part of the read is kept: 42 bases, read in frame from the first base. V is trimmed back by 5 bases and J by 2 bases, and the junction contains 3 bases that no gene match accounts for. Graves' hyperthyroidism was defined as stable when no progression to ophthalmopathy occurred over 18 months of follow-up. Hyperthyroidism patients were aged 18 to 65 years and newly diagnosed, with disease duration of less than 2 months. Patients with uncontrolled infections, other autoimmune diseases, pregnancy or lactation were excluded. Diagnoses relied on clinical symptoms, serum thyroxine and TRAb, thyroid ultrasound and orbital computed tomography. PBMCs were separated from over 9 ml of fresh peripheral blood using Ficoll-Paque density gradient centrifugation. Total RNA was extracted using Trizol reagent, and RNA quality was assessed on an Agilent 2100 Bioanalyzer.

The chain is assembled from TRBV3-1 and TRBJ1-5; 7 of the junction bases match TRBD1. Sequencing input: blood. This receptor was obtained from a woman in her 30s with Graves' hyperthyroidism. The CDR3 region reads CASSRGRGNQPQHF. Read as DNA, the sequence is TGTGCCAGCAGCAGGGGGCGAGGCAATCAGCCCCAGCATTTT. Outside the CDR3, residues come from the reference TRBV3-1 and TRBJ1-5 proteins, so the full variable domain is: DTAVSQTPKYLVTQMGNDKSIKCEQNLGHDTMYWYKQDSKKFLKIMFSYNNKELIINETVPNRFSPKSPDKAHLNLHINSLELGDSAVYFCASSRGRGNQPQHFGDGTRLSIL.